This TCR beta chain was documented in a study of PD-1 blockade in classical Hodgkin lymphoma (dated by TCRdb to about 2020). In terms of the full investigation: Nivolumab dosing was 3 mg/kg intravenously every 2 weeks, continuing until either disease progression or unacceptable toxicity. The study used TCR beta sequencing and CyTOF to define a peripheral blood immune signature of response to PD-1 blockade in classical Hodgkin lymphoma.

Here is what the overall study found, with its caveats: Baseline diversity similar to that of newly diagnosed patients was observed in trial patients achieving complete response, whereas significantly lower diversity was observed in partial responders and progressors. By C4D1, a significant rise was seen in CD4+ TCR diversity but not in CD8+ TCR diversity (p=0.0027 vs p=0.16), and the rise was most apparent among complete responders (p=0.02). Baseline TCR diversity was reported to be lower in newly diagnosed patients than in healthy donors, and even lower in relapsed/refractory patients. Patients starting nivolumab less than 1 year after ASCT had lower diversity and were excluded from later analyses to avoid confounding by immune reconstitution. The study was restricted to a single clinical trial cohort, and the causes of repertoire differences, possibly disease activity or prior therapy, were left undefined.

The Qiagen DNeasy kit was used to extract genomic DNA both from unsorted PBMCs and from the negatively selected CD4+ and CD8+ fractions. TCR beta CDR3 regions were amplified by immunoSEQ multiplex PCR using primers annealing to V and J segments. A synthetic immune receptor repertoire was used to minimize amplification bias, and remaining bias was computationally removed after sequencing. Processing in the source paper ran as follows. Custom Python scripts were used to quantify repertoire diversity as the Shannon entropy index. Unsorted, CD4+ and CD8+ repertoires were examined separately, except in combined analyses, for which CD4+ and CD8+ sequences were merged in silico. Clonal expansion was defined as at least a 2-fold frequency increase after treatment relative to C1D1, with a pseudocount of 0.5 for undetected baseline clones. Clones with 0 or 1 copy at C1D1 were defined as singleton clones, while clones with 2 or more copies were defined as non-singleton clones. Clones expanded in unsorted samples were annotated as CD4+, CD8+ or unknown by matching protein sequences in sorted samples from the same patient. Wilcoxon tests on paired samples were used to test diversity changes from C1D1 to C4D1. TCRdb took over this immuneACCESS table, retaining in-frame rearrangements with V and J assigned. Such tables are incomplete; in checked studies, under half of the missing clones stem from an unresolved V gene, and the remainder is unexplained. V and J calls and clone size are given by that table; D and trimming were obtained from the DNA. Recorded for this sample are some 52,000 clones; more than 75% of them occurred a single time. Clones ranked in the top ten supply approximately 7% of the sample.

Reading the label with the study, this specimen's time point is: cycle 4 day 1 (C4D1), after 5 to 7 weeks of nivolumab. All trial patients had relapsed after autologous stem cell transplantation, with cohorts A, B and C differing in prior brentuximab vedotin exposure. A total of under 70 patients with relapsed/refractory classical Hodgkin lymphoma made up the trial cohort, and each patient's best overall response was complete response, partial response or progressive disease. Trial patients were treated with single-agent nivolumab in the multi-cohort phase II CheckMate 205 trial. An independent review committee assessed best overall response by applying the 2007 International Working Group response criteria. PBMCs from the trial were collected at three points: immediately before nivolumab initiation (C1D1), and during therapy at cycle 2 day 1 and cycle 4 day 1. Peripheral blood was collected in 8 mL Vacutainer Cell Preparation Tubes, from which PBMCs were isolated by centrifugation and then cryopreserved.

The CDR1 and CDR2 encoded by the germline V gene (reference sequence) are SGHNT and YYREEE. V is reduced by 4 bases and J by 0 bases, leaving a spacing of 8 bases between them. From its cysteine to its phenylalanine, the CDR3 spans 14 amino acids. Just CDR3 DNA is preserved here, 42 bases in frame from base 1. In regard to this clone: It has no known antigen specificity. Base qualities are not at hand, and no much larger clone is one base apart.

The chain is assembled from TRBV5-4 and TRBJ2-1; the D gene cannot be resolved reliably. Sequencing used peripheral blood mononuclear cells (PBMCs), obtained before the fourth cycle of nivolumab. This TCR came from a human donor with classical Hodgkin lymphoma. The CDR3 is CASSPLGSYNEQFF. The sequence in DNA is TGTGCCAGCAGCCCCCTAGGCTCCTACAATGAGCAGTTCTTC.